This entry lists 12 T cell receptor beta chains sequenced from one sample in a study of cytomegalovirus exposure and HLA in healthy donors. 13 Jbeta primers and 60 Vbeta primers were used for the PCR. Produced via immunoSEQ multiplex PCR; TCRdb's table is partial and in-frame only. The table includes 150,000 to 200,000 clones, about three quarters detected once. The sequenced sample was PBMCs. The source is a man aged 45-65 years in good health and CMV-seropositive.

This rearrangement joins TRBV28 to TRBJ2-7; 10 nucleotides agree with TRBD1. V trimming: 6 bases; J trimming: 6 bases; junction bases outside the gene matches: 8. Germline V CDR1 and CDR2: MDHEN, SYDVKM. The CDR3 loop spans 14 amino acids. CDR3 DNA sequence: TGTGCCAGCAGGCGGCGGGACAGGGGTGGCGAGCAGTACTTC. This translates into CASRRRDRGGEQYF.

This clone was counted between two and nine times. V usage is TRBV28 and J usage is TRBJ2-3, with D possibly matching TRBD2 (6 bases). Germline CDR1 MDHEN, CDR2 SYDVKM. The CDR3 loop spans 18 amino acids. V gave up 2 bases and J gave up 5 bases, with 23 bases separating them. The CDR3 reads CASSLPRGRGRPGDTQYF. DNA for the CDR3: TGTGCCAGCAGTTTACCCCGGGGTCGGGGGAGACCCGGAGATACGCAGTATTTT.

This clone was observed a handful of times. V is TRBV10-3 and J is TRBJ1-1; TRBD1 is a possible D gene (5 bases). CDR3 length: 14 residues. V lost 4 bases to trimming and J lost 1 base, with 10 bases between them. The V gene's germline CDR1 is ENHRY and CDR2 SYGVKD. The CDR3 DNA reads TGTGCCATCAGTGCCGCGGGGGGGAACACTGAAGCTTTCTTT. Translating gives CAISAAGGNTEAFF.

The gene calls are TRBV5-1 and TRBJ2-5, with 7 bases fitting TRBD2. The germline V gene encodes CDR1 SGHRS and CDR2 YFSETQ. The ends lost 4 bases at V and 2 bases at J; junction bases unmatched: 8. This CDR3 spans 15 amino acids. CDR3 DNA sequence: TGCGCCAGCAGCCCGGGGGGAGGGGTGCAAGAGACCCAGTACTTC. This encodes CASSPGGGVQETQYF. The variable domain in full, with the rest retrieved from reference TRBV5-1 and TRBJ2-5, is KAGVTQTPRYLIKTRGQQVTLSCSPISGHRSVSWYQQTPGQGLQFLFEYFSETQRNKGNFPGRFSGRQFSNSRSEMNVSTLELGDSALYLCASSPGGGVQETQYFGPGTRLLVL.

The chain has TRBV19 and TRBJ2-7; 11 bases match TRBD1. Per germline, CDR1 LNHDA and CDR2 SQIVND (reference sequence). The V and J ends lost 3 bases and 4 bases, in that order; junction bases with no gene match: 5. The CDR3 loop spans 15 amino acids. The DNA for the CDR3 is TGTGCCAGTAGTATTCAGGGGACAGGGGGTTACGAGCAGTACTTC. Its protein product is CASSIQGTGGYEQYF.

This chain joins TRBV28 and TRBJ2-7; D perhaps matches TRBD2 (5 bases). Germline CDR1 reads MDHEN; CDR2 reads SYDVKM. With 8 bases removed from V and 2 bases from J, the gap between germline ends came to 16 bases. The CDR3 length is 14 residues. CDR3 residues: CASQPGGPTYEQYV. The CDR3 DNA sequence: TGTGCCAGCCAACCCGGCGGGCCAACCTACGAGCAGTACGTC.

This rearrangement joins TRBV5-1 to TRBJ2-5; tentatively, D is TRBD2 (6 bases). The germline gives CDR1 SGHRS, CDR2 YFSETQ. Trimming left V 1 base short and J 3 bases short, with 7 bases between. This CDR3 comprises 13 residues. The CDR3 sequence is CASSLSGEETQYF. The CDR3 DNA is TGCGCCAGCAGCTTGTCGGGGGAAGAGACCCAGTACTTC.

The genes are TRBV5-4 and TRBJ1-2; TRBD1 aligns across 8 bases. V shed 0 bases and J 8 bases; nucleotides not matched to a gene: 21. The CDR3 covers 19 residues. Germline values: CDR1 SGHNT, CDR2 YYREEE (reference sequence). Written as DNA, the CDR3 is TGTGCCAGCAGCTTGGCGTTAGTGGACAGGGTCTTGAGTAGACGGGGCTACACCTTC. The encoded protein is CASSLALVDRVLSRRGYTF. The entire variable domain, with the rest obtained from reference TRBV5-4 and TRBJ1-2, is as follows: ETGVTQSPTHLIKTRGQQVTLRCSSQSGHNTVSWYQQALGQGPQFIFQYYREEENGRGNFPPRFSGLQFPNYSSELNVNALELDDSALYLCASSLALVDRVLSRRGYTFGSGTRLTVV.

The rearrangement joins TRBV6-1 to TRBJ2-5; 11 bases agree with TRBD2. There are 18 residues in the CDR3. Per germline, CDR1 MNHNS and CDR2 SASEGT. V lost 0 bases to trimming and J lost 4 bases; unmatched junction nucleotides: 10. CDR3 sequence reads: CASSEAGLAGGRGETQYF. In DNA, the CDR3 is TGTGCCAGCAGTGAAGCGGGGCTAGCGGGGGGCCGAGGAGAGACCCAGTACTTC.

This rearrangement joins TRBV18 to TRBJ1-1; 7 nucleotides align to TRBD1. V lost 6 bases to trimming and J lost 1 base; unmatched junction nucleotides: 8. CDR1 is KGHSH, CDR2 LQKENI, per germline. The CDR3 is 15 residues long. The CDR3 nucleotides are TGTGCCAGCTCGTTTACCGGGACAGAGAACACTGAAGCTTTCTTT. Translated: CASSFTGTENTEAFF. The variable domain in full, completed from reference TRBV18 and TRBJ1-1, reads NAGVMQNPRHLVRRRGQEARLRCSPMKGHSHVYWYRQLPEEGLKFMVYLQKENIIDESGMPKERFSAEFPKEGPSILRIQQVVRGDSAAYFCASSFTGTENTEAFFGQGTRLTVV.

This clone has just a few counts. CDR3: CATSREVITGQYF. The CDR3 nucleotides read TGTGCCACCAGCAGAGAGGTCATAACCGGGCAGTACTTC. The V gene is TRBV15, the J gene TRBJ2-7; no reliable D call. Trimming removed 0 bases from V and 9 bases from J, with 12 bases in between. Germline V lookup: CDR1 LNHNV, CDR2 YYDKDF (reference sequence). There are 13 residues in the CDR3.

This rearrangement joins TRBV7-2 to TRBJ1-6; 10 bases agree with TRBD1. The CDR3 runs to 17 residues. Losses at the gene ends were 1 base for V and 9 bases for J; bases not matched to a gene: 9. The germline gives CDR1 SGHTA, CDR2 FQGNSA. CDR3 DNA: TGTGCCAGCAGCTTAGGCCTACCGGGACAGGGGTTTTCACCCCTCCACTTT. It translates to CASSLGLPGQGFSPLHF.